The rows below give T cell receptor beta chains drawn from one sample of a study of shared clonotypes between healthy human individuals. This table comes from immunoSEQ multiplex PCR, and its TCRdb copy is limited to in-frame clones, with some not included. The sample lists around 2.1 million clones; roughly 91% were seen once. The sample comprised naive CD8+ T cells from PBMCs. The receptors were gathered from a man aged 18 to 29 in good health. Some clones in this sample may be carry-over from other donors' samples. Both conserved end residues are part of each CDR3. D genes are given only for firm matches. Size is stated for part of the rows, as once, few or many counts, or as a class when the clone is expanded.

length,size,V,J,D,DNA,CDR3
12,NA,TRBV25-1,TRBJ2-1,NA,TGTGCCAGCAGGTATGGGGGCCCTGAGCAGTTCTTC,CASRYGGPEQFF
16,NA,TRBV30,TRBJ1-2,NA,TGTGCCTGGCTCCGGGACGGGCTTATCTCGGACTATGGCTACACCTTC,CAWLRDGLISDYGYTF
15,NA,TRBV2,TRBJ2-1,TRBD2,TGTGCCAGCAGTCTTAGCGGGGGCATCCCCAATGAGCAGTTCTTC,CASSLSGGIPNEQFF
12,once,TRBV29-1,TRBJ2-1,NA,TGCAGCGCCCTTCCCCCAGTCAATGAGCAGTTCTTC,CSALPPVNEQFF
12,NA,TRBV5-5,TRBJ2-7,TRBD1,TGTGCCAGCAGTTTCAGGGGGTACGAGCAGTACTTC,CASSFRGYEQYF
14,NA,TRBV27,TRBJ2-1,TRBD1,TGTGCCAGCAGGAGGACAGGGACCTACAATGAGCAGTTCTTC,CASRRTGTYNEQFF
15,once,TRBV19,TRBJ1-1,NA,TGTGCCAGCGGGACCGGGAGGTCAAGGGACACTGAAGCTTTCTTT,CASGTGRSRDTEAFF
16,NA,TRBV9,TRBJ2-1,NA,TGTGCCAGCAGCCCCGACGTCAACGGGTTGTACAATGAGCAGTTCTTC,CASSPDVNGLYNEQFF
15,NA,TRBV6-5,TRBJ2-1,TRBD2,TGTGCCAGCAGCATAGCGGGAGAGGGAGCAAATGAGCAGTTCTTC,CASSIAGEGANEQFF
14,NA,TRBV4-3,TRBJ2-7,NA,TGCGCCAGCAGCCAAGACCGGGGCCCCCTGGAGCAGTACTTC,CASSQDRGPLEQYF
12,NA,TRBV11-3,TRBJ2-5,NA,TGTGCCAGCAGCTTAGATCGGAAGACCCAGTACTTC,CASSLDRKTQYF
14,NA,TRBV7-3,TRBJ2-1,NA,TGTGCCAGCAGCTGGGACACACGGGACAATGAGCAGTTCTTC,CASSWDTRDNEQFF
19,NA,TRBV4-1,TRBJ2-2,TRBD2,TGCGCCAGCAGCCAAGATGGCTTGCGGCTAGCGGGAGATCACGGGGAGCTGTTTTTT,CASSQDGLRLAGDHGELFF
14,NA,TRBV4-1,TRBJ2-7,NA,TGCGCCAGCAGCCAAGACCTGGCGAGCTACGAGCAGTACTTC,CASSQDLASYEQYF
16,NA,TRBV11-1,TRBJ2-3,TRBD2,TGTGCCAGCATTCGAACCAGTAGCGGGAGAACAGATACGCAGTATTTT,CASIRTSSGRTDTQYF
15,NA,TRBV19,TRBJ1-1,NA,TGTGCCAGTACTATACGACCTTGGGGGAACACTGAAGCTTTCTTT,CASTIRPWGNTEAFF
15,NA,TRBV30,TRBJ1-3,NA,TGTGCCTGGAGTGTGGGGGGGAGCTCTGGAAACACCATATATTTT,CAWSVGGSSGNTIYF
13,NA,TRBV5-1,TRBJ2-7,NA,TGCGCCAGCAGCTTCGGCAGCCCCTACGAGCAGTACTTC,CASSFGSPYEQYF
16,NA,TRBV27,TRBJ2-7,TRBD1,TGTGCCAGCAGTTTATCATTCGTGGGACAGGGGAACGAGCAGTACTTC,CASSLSFVGQGNEQYF
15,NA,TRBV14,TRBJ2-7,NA,TGTGCCAGCAGCCGCACCGGACAGTTGATCTACGAGCAGTACTTC,CASSRTGQLIYEQYF
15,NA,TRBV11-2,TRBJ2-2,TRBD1,TGTGCCAGCAGCTGGACAGGGGGCTTATCCGGGGAGCTGTTTTTT,CASSWTGGLSGELFF
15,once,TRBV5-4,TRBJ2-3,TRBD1,TGTGCCAGCAGCGGTCTGCAGGGGGACACAGATACGCAGTATTTT,CASSGLQGDTDTQYF
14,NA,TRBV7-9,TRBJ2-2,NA,TGTGCCAGCAGCTTAGTCGGGCGAACCGGGGAGCTGTTTTTT,CASSLVGRTGELFF
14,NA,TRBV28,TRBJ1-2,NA,TGTGCCAGCAGACGAGGGACCTTCCAGTATGGCTACACCTTC,CASRRGTFQYGYTF
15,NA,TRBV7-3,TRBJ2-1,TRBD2,TGTGCCAGCAGCTTAGACAGGACTAGCGGTAATGAGCAGTTCTTC,CASSLDRTSGNEQFF
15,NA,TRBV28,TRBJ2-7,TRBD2,TGTGCCAGCAGTCTAGCGCTAGCGGGAGGCCGAGAGCAGTACTTC,CASSLALAGGREQYF
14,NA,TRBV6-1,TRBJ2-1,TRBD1,TGTGCCAGCAGATACAGGGGGCCGGGGAATGAGCAGTTCTTC,CASRYRGPGNEQFF
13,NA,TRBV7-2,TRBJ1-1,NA,TGTGCCAGCAGCTTAGTCAGGGACACTGAAGCTTTCTTT,CASSLVRDTEAFF
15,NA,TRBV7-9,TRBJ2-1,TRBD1,TGTGCCAGCAGCTTAGGAGGGGGCAATTACAATGAGCAGTTCTTC,CASSLGGGNYNEQFF
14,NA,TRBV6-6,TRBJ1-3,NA,TGTGCCAGCAGTTACAGCGGCTCTGGAAACACCATATATTTT,CASSYSGSGNTIYF
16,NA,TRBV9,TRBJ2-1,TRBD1,TGTGCCAGCAGCCCAGGGACAGGGGGTGTGCGAAATGAGCAGTTCTTC,CASSPGTGGVRNEQFF
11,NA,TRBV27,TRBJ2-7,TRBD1,TGTGCCAGCAGTCCCGGACAGGGCCGGTACTTC,CASSPGQGRYF
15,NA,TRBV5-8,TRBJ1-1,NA,TGTGCCAGCAGCTTGGTTCGTGGTAGGGACACTGAAGCTTTCTTT,CASSLVRGRDTEAFF
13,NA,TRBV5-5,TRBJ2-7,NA,TGTGCCAGCAGCTCGATCCTCCCGTACGAGCAGTACTTC,CASSSILPYEQYF
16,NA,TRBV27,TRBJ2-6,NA,TGTGCCAGCAGTTTCTGGCAGGGCGAAGGGGCCAACGTCCTGACTTTC,CASSFWQGEGANVLTF
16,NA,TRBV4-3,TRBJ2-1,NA,TGCGCCAGCAGCCAAGGTTCGGGGCCCTACTACAATGAGCAGTTCTTC,CASSQGSGPYYNEQFF
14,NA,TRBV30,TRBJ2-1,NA,TGTGCCTGGGAGGGGGGATACTCCTACAATGAGCAGTTCTTC,CAWEGGYSYNEQFF
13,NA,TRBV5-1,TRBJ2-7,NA,TGCGCCAGCAGCTTAGAGGTTTCCTACGAGCAGTACTTC,CASSLEVSYEQYF
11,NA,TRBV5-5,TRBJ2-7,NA,TGTGCCAGCAGCTTCGGATACGAGCAGTACTTC,CASSFGYEQYF
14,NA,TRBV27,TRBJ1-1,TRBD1,TGTGCCAGCAGTATTACAGGGGGCCGCACTGAAGCTTTCTTT,CASSITGGRTEAFF
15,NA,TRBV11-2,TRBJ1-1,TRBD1,TGTGCCAGCAGCGCCAGACAGGGGATGAACACTGAAGCTTTCTTT,CASSARQGMNTEAFF
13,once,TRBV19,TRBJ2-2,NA,TGTGCCAGTAGGGGATTGGGTTTGGAGGAGCTGTTTTTT,CASRGLGLEELFF
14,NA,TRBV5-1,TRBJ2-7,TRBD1,TGCGCCAGCAGCTTGGGGGGACAGGGCTACGAGCAGTACTTC,CASSLGGQGYEQYF